This TCR beta chain was found in a study of blood T cell repertoires in COVID-19 (dated by TCRdb to the early 2020s). In terms of the full investigation: Samples from collaborators originated in the United States, Italy and Spain and spanned both the acute and convalescent phases of COVID-19. Deeply sampled blood TCRbeta repertoires from subjects exposed to, actively infected with, or recovered from COVID-19 were included in the dataset. Where HLA class I and class II types were available, the types were taken from metadata supplied by the sample provider, not from assay-based typing. The samples were drawn from two sources: the first 160 participants of the ongoing ImmuneRACE study, and fewer than 1,500 subjects contributed by 6 global collaborators. A freely available public database, intended as a resource for researchers studying the immune response to SARS-CoV-2, is where the repertoires were released. The material from the prospective study consisted of cDNA or gDNA derived from T cells, B-cell-depleted T cells, or PBMCs. A de-identified subject ID, COVID-19 status, age in years and sex were almost always included in the sample metadata.

TCRbeta CDR3 regions were amplified from genomic DNA by means of the immunoSEQ Assay, a bias-controlled multiplex PCR. The original methods were these. Nucleated cell counts per sample were estimated from amplification of reference gene primers within the assay. Sequence reads were collapsed and filtered to measure the absolute abundance of every unique TCRbeta CDR3 rearrangement. Productive Simpson clonality was computed per sample as the square root of Simpson's diversity index over productive rearrangements. Held by TCRdb, this immuneACCESS table contains in-frame sequences only and omits some clones. Under half of the omission traces to an unresolved V gene where checked; the cause of the rest is unknown. V and J calls and clone size are those listed in that table; D and trimming were worked out from the DNA. This sample has about 160,000 clones in its table, and approximately 86% of those were observed once. Of the sample, approximately 0.62% is held by the ten largest clones.

As to this clone: Its antigen has not been determined. No much larger clonotype is one base removed from it; base qualities were not supplied.

In Seattle, one collaborating source enrolled patients while the infection was active and tracked those patients longitudinally over the course of disease. Collaborating institutions collected whole blood in K2EDTA tubes following their own protocols. For TCRbeta analysis, collaborators shipped samples in one of three forms: frozen whole blood, isolated PBMCs, or DNA extracted from either of those sample types. The paper as a whole reports these results and caveats: How much clinical and demographic metadata was included differed by source and by participant, and the metadata was provided uncurated.

The sequencing input was peripheral blood. This receptor was taken from a man aged 60 to 69 with COVID-19, enrolled during active disease.

The CDR3 protein is CATSDPSQDQSQYF. Here is the DNA: TGTGCCACCAGTGATCCGTCACAGGACCAGTCGCAGTATTTT. The rearranged chain carries TRBV24-1 and TRBJ2-3; D gene: possibly TRBD1, on 5 matching bases. From the germline V gene, CDR1 is KGHDR and CDR2 is SFDVKD. From the cysteine through the phenylalanine, the CDR3 covers 14 amino acids. The sequence is cut down to CDR3 DNA, 42 bases in frame from base 1. V and J lose 3 bases and 10 bases, and a span of 16 bases separates them.